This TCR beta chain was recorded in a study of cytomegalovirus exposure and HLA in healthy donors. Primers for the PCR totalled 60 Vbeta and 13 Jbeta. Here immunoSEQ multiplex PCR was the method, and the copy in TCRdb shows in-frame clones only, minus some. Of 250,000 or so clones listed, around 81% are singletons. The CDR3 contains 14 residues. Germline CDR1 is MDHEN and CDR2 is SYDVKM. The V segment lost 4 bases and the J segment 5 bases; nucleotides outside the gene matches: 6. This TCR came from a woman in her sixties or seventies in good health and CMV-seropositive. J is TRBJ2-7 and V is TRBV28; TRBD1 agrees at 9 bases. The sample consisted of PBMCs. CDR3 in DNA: TGTGCCAGCAGTTCCCGGGACAGGGCCAACGAGCAGTACTTC. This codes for CASSSRDRANEQYF.